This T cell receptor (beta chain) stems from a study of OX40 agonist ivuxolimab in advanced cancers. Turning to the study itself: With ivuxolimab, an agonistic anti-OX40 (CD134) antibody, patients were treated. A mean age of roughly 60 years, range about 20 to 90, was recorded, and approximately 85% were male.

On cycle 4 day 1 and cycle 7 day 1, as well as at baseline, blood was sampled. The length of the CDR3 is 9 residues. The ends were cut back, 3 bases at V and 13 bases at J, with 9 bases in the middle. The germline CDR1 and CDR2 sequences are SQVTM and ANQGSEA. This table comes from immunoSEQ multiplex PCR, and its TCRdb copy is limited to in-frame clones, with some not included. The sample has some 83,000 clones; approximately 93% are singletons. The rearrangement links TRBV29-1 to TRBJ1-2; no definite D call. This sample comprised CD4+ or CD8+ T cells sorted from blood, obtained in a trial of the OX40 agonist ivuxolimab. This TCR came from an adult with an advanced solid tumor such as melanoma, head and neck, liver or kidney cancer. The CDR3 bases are TGCAGCGTTGAGGTCCCCTCCACCTTC. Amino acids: CSVEVPSTF.